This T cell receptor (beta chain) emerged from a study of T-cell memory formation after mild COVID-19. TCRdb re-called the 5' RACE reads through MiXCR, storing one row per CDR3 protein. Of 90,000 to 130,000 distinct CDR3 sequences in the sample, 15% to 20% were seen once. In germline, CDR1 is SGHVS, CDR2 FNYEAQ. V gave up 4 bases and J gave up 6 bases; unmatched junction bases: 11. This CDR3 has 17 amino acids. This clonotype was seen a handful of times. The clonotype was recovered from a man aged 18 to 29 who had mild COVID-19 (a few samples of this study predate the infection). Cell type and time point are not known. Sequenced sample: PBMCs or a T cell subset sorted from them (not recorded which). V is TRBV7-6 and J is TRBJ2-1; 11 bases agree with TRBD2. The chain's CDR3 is CASSSTLTSGGSNEQFF. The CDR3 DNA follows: TGTGCCAGCAGCTCAACCCTTACTAGCGGGGGATCCAATGAGCAGTTCTTC.